This T cell receptor (beta chain) was recorded in a study of cytomegalovirus exposure and HLA in healthy donors. Primers: 60 Vbeta forward and 13 Jbeta reverse. The assay was immunoSEQ multiplex PCR, and TCRdb's table has in-frame clones only and misses some. The sample records roughly 130,000 clones, more than 60% being singletons. For this clone: At one end the junction does not follow the germline gene, possibly because of a read error. Additional DNA sequences in this sample encode the identical CDR3.

The CDR3 is 16 amino acids. The germline V gene has CDR1 SEHNR and CDR2 FQNEAQ (reference sequence). The origin of this receptor is a male donor in good health and CMV-seronegative. Sequencing was done on a sample of PBMCs. The genes are TRBV7-9 and TRBJ1-3, with 11 nucleotides matching TRBD1. The CDR3 is CASSKRTGGDGNTIYF. The CDR3 DNA follows: TGTGCCAGCAGCAAACGGACAGGGGGCGATGGAAACACCATATACTTT.